These 26 T cell receptor beta chains were all obtained from the same sample, sequenced in a study of T cells in Graves' hyperthyroidism and ophthalmopathy. Amplification of TCR beta CDR3 regions was performed using RNA transcripts as template. First-round RT-PCR with HTBI primers amplified the TCR CDR3 region. Using its own MiXCR run on the multiplex PCR reads, TCRdb lists one record per CDR3 protein. The sample lists 800,000 or so distinct CDR3 sequences, over 35% seen once, with around 10% in the top ten. Material for sequencing was blood. All receptors come from a man between 18 and 35 years old with Graves' hyperthyroidism.

The chain uses TRBV5-6 and TRBJ1-1, with a tentative D call TRBD1 (5 bases). The CDR3 runs to 16 residues. Germline V lookup: CDR1 SGHDT, CDR2 YYEEEE. V lost 2 bases, J lost 0 bases, and 14 bases lay in between. CDR3 sequence (DNA): TGTGCCAGCAGCTTCGGGGGTCTCGGTATGAACACTGAAGCTTTCTTT. Translated: CASSFGGLGMNTEAFF.

This clonotype was seen many times. The rearrangement uses TRBV24-1 and TRBJ2-2; D not certain. This CDR3 has 16 residues. Germline CDR1 reads KGHDR; CDR2 reads SFDVKD. Trimming removed 3 bases from V and 4 bases from J, with 14 bases in between. In DNA, the CDR3 is TGTGCCACCAGTGATCCTTTTCAGGCCAGCACCGGGGAGCTGTTTTTT. This translates into CATSDPFQASTGELFF.

This clonotype is a singleton in its sample. The chain has TRBV7-8 and TRBJ1-4, with D uncertain. The CDR3 runs to 13 residues. Germline assignment: CDR1 SGHVS and CDR2 FQNEAQ. Trimming stripped 0 bases from V and 12 bases from J, with 11 bases between. Here the CDR3 DNA reads TGTGCCAGCAGCTTAGCGAGACCGAGAGAACTGTTTTTT. Amino acid sequence: CASSLARPRELFF.

The chain has TRBV15 and TRBJ2-2; D call uncertain. Germline CDR1 reads LNHNV; CDR2 reads YYDKDF (reference sequence). Deletions cut 3 bases from V and 4 bases from J, with 6 bases between. This CDR3 is built from 13 residues. CDR3 coding DNA: TGTGCCACCAGCAGCTTAAGCACCGGGGAGCTGTTTTTT. Its translation is CATSSLSTGELFF.

This clonotype has ten or more counts. The V gene is TRBV7-2, the J gene TRBJ2-7; 7 bases align to TRBD1. The V gene's germline CDR1 is SGHTA and CDR2 FQGNSA. V lost 4 bases, J lost 3 bases, and 6 bases stayed unmatched. This CDR3 has 14 residues. DNA for the CDR3: TGTGCCAGCAGCTCCTTCAGGGGGAGCTACGAGCAGTACTTC. This translates into CASSSFRGSYEQYF.

This clonotype was recorded many times. The chain is built from TRBV20-1 and TRBJ1-4; D is unresolved. Germline CDR1 DFQATT, CDR2 SNEGSKA (reference sequence). V lost 3 bases, J lost 8 bases, and 16 bases lay in between. The CDR3 spans 14 residues. CDR3 nucleotides: TGCAGTGCTAGTTTTGACGCTTCCCTGGAAAAACTGTTTTTT. This encodes CSASFDASLEKLFF.

CDR3: CVIRADQETQYF. CDR3 DNA: TGTGTTATCAGGGCAGACCAAGAGACCCAGTACTTC. The chain links TRBV10-3 to TRBJ2-5, with TRBD1 as a possible D gene (5 bases). The CDR3 runs 12 residues. Germline V CDR1 and CDR2: ENHRY, SYGVKD.

In this sample, this clonotype turned up a few times. The chain joins TRBV11-3 to TRBJ2-6; D remains ambiguous. Germline CDR1 is SGHNT and CDR2 is YENEEA. This CDR3 has 16 residues. V lost 1 base, J lost 4 bases, and 11 bases lay in between. CDR3 in amino acids: CASSLVGLPGANVLTF. CDR3 bases: TGTGCCAGCAGCTTAGTAGGGTTACCGGGGGCCAACGTCCTGACTTTC.

The chain employs TRBV7-2 and TRBJ1-3; TRBD1 matches at 9 bases. V dropped 5 bases and J dropped 0; count of bases not matched to a gene: 14. The CDR3 consists of 19 residues. From germline, CDR1 is SGHTA and CDR2 FQGNSA. The CDR3: CASSPGTGLGPISGNTIYF. CDR3 in DNA: TGTGCCAGCAGCCCTGGGACAGGGCTTGGACCTATCTCTGGAAACACCATATATTTT.

The DNA for the CDR3 is TGTGCCAGCATAGACTCGACCGACCTAGAAGCTTTCTTT. Protein sequence: CASIDSTDLEAFF. The chain recombines TRBV7-9 with TRBJ1-1; no reliable D call. V lost 7 bases to trimming and J lost 8 bases, with 17 bases between them. The CDR3 covers 13 residues. In germline, CDR1 is SEHNR, CDR2 FQNEAQ (reference sequence).

At least ten counts were recorded for this clonotype. The junction differs from germline at one of its ends, possibly a read error. This chain links TRBV7-3 with TRBJ2-7; no clear D. The CDR3 is made up of 13 amino acids. From germline, CDR1 is SGHTA and CDR2 FQGTGA. The CDR3 nucleotides are TGTGCCAGCAGCTTAGATCGAGGACGGACGGAACACTTC. Its protein product is CASSLDRGRTEHF.

This clonotype was counted at least ten times. This chain joins TRBV2 and TRBJ2-5, with 8 bases lining up with TRBD2. The J segment lost 2 bases and the V segment lost 3 bases, leaving 5 bases of the junction unmatched. CDR1 is SNHLY, CDR2 FYNNEI, per germline. The length of the CDR3 is 15 residues. The CDR3 sequence is CASSDPGGGQETQYF. CDR3 coding DNA: TGTGCCAGCAGTGATCCCGGCGGGGGGCAAGAGACCCAGTACTTC.

The CDR3 region has the DNA TGTGCCAGCAGTTTCCCAGGGGTCGGCAATCAGCCCCAGCATTTT. It yields the protein CASSFPGVGNQPQHF. The chain combines TRBV12-3 or TRBV12-4 with TRBJ1-5, with a possible D match to TRBD1 (6 bases). The CDR3 has 15 residues. V was shortened by 3 bases and J by 2 bases, with 11 bases between the two germline ends.

The chain recombines TRBV7-8 with TRBJ2-5, with D unclear. CDR1 and CDR2 (germline): SGHVS, FQNEAQ. This CDR3 contains 16 residues. Trimming stripped 5 bases from V and 2 bases from J, with 18 bases between. This CDR3 reads CASSISLVGLQETQYF. The DNA for the CDR3 is TGTGCCAGCAGCATCAGCCTGGTAGGGCTTCAAGAGACCCAGTACTTC. The full variable domain, rest sourced from reference TRBV7-8 and TRBJ2-5, is GAGVSQSPRYKVAKRGQDVALRCDPISGHVSLFWYQQALGQGPEFLTYFQNEAQLDKSGLPSDRFFAERPEGSVSTLKIQRTQQEDSAVYLCASSISLVGLQETQYFGPGTRLLVL.

This chain joins TRBV19 and TRBJ1-4; D gene uncertain. This CDR3 has 16 residues. Trimming cost V 6 bases and J 6 bases, with 20 bases left between them. Germline V gene data show CDR1 as LNHDA and CDR2 as SQIVND (reference sequence). Here the CDR3 DNA reads TGTGCCAGTAGCCCTACTAGCGGGGTTGGGGATGAAAAACTGTTTTTT. It specifies CASSPTSGVGDEKLFF.

The rearrangement joins TRBV6-6 to TRBJ1-3; D remains unclear. Trimming left V 2 bases short and J 0 bases short, with 5 bases between. This CDR3 has 14 residues. Germline loops: CDR1 MNHNY, CDR2 SVGAGI (reference sequence). The CDR3 loop is CASSYLDSGNTIYF. DNA of the CDR3: TGTGCCAGCAGTTACCTCGACTCTGGAAACACCATATATTTT.

This clonotype occurred a few times. This sequence joins TRBV6-2 or TRBV6-3 and TRBJ2-6; 8 bases align to TRBD2. Trimming cost V 2 bases and J 2 bases; bases outside gene matches: 5. Germline V gene sequence: CDR1 MNHEY, CDR2 SVGEGT. The CDR3 extends over 17 amino acids. DNA for the CDR3: TGTGCCAGCAGTTACGGCGCGGGAGGACCTGGGGCCAACGTCCTGACTTTC. Its translation is CASSYGAGGPGANVLTF.

The V call is TRBV7-9, the J call TRBJ2-2, with 7 nucleotides matching TRBD2. The CDR3 spans 15 residues. The ends lost 4 bases at V and 4 bases at J; junction bases unmatched: 6. Germline lookup yields CDR1 SEHNR and CDR2 FQNEAQ (reference sequence). CDR3 protein: CASSSKGGITGELFF. CDR3 DNA sequence: TGTGCCAGCAGCTCCAAGGGAGGGATCACCGGGGAGCTGTTTTTT.

In its sample, this clonotype was seen many times. The genes are TRBV24-1 and TRBJ2-2; D is perhaps TRBD2 (5 bases). Deletions cut 4 bases from V and 1 base from J, with 12 bases between. Per the germline V gene, CDR1 is KGHDR and CDR2 is SFDVKD. This CDR3 is 16 amino acids long. This chain's CDR3 is CATSELGGGNTGELFF. The DNA for the CDR3 is TGTGCCACCAGTGAACTAGGCGGAGGGAACACCGGGGAGCTGTTTTTT.

A few counts support this clonotype. CDR3 bases: TGTGCCAGCGAAGATATCCACGAGCAGTACTTC. Its translation: CASEDIHEQYF. The chain links TRBV3-1 to TRBJ2-7; D gene uncertain. This CDR3 has 11 residues. V lost 8 bases and J 5 bases, leaving 10 bases between the germline ends. From germline, CDR1 is LGHDT and CDR2 YNNKEL (reference sequence).

The V gene is TRBV14, the J gene TRBJ2-5; the D is unclear. The CDR3 loop spans 14 amino acids. Germline CDR1 and CDR2: SGHDN and FVKESK. With 0 bases removed from V and 5 bases from J, the gap between germline ends came to 10 bases. CDR3 in amino acids: CASSQEWGSETQYF. The CDR3 bases are TGTGCCAGCAGCCAAGAATGGGGTTCGGAGACCCAGTACTTC.

This clonotype came up a few times. This chain links TRBV10-3 with TRBJ2-5, with D possibly being TRBD1 or TRBD2 (5 bases each). Germline V gene sequence: CDR1 ENHRY, CDR2 SYGVKD. This CDR3 comprises 13 residues. Deletions cut 2 bases from V and 2 bases from J, with 6 bases between. This CDR3 is CAISEGGQETQYF. In nucleotides, the CDR3 is TGTGCCATCAGTGAGGGGGGACAAGAGACCCAGTACTTC.

This chain connects TRBV6-6 to TRBJ1-2; a weak D match, TRBD1 (6 bases). Germline loops: CDR1 MNHNY, CDR2 SVGAGI (reference sequence). This CDR3 is built from 16 residues. Trimming shortened V by 6 bases and J by 1 base, and 18 bases separated the two germline ends. As DNA, the CDR3 is TGTGCCAGCAGCAACGGACAGCGAAACCTTAACTATGGCTACACCTTC. Amino acids: CASSNGQRNLNYGYTF.

The chain recombines TRBV10-3 with TRBJ1-5; 9 positions match TRBD1. The CDR3 is 16 amino acids. V was pared by 10 bases and J by 4 bases, with 14 bases of the junction left unmatched. Germline V lookup: CDR1 ENHRY, CDR2 SYGVKD. The CDR3 loop is CASRDSGTGINQPQHF. CDR3 in DNA: TGTGCCAGCAGAGACTCCGGGACAGGGATTAATCAGCCCCAGCATTTT.

This clonotype was observed many times. The V and J genes are TRBV9 and TRBJ1-1, with D perhaps matching TRBD1 (5 bases). The CDR3 totals 13 residues. V was cut by 4 bases and J by 11 bases, with 18 bases left in between. The germline V gene encodes CDR1 SGDLS and CDR2 YYNGEE. The CDR3 DNA follows: TGTGCCAGCAGCCCGGGGACTGTTATGTTGGCTTTCTTT. Its protein product is CASSPGTVMLAFF. Supplemented by reference TRBV9 and TRBJ1-1, the full variable domain reads DSGVTQTPKHLITATGQRVTLRCSPRSGDLSVYWYQQSLDQGLQFLIQYYNGEERAKGNILERFSAQQFPDLHSELNLSSLELGDSALYFCASSPGTVMLAFFGQGTRLTVV.

This chain connects TRBV7-9 to TRBJ2-7, with D possibly TRBD2 on 5 matching bases. CDR1 and CDR2 from the germline V gene are SEHNR and FQNEAQ (reference sequence). CDR3 length: 16 residues. Between the trimmed V and J ends, which lost 1 base and 1 base, there was a span of 14 bases. The CDR3 DNA follows: TGTGCCAGCAGCTTAGTCGAAGGACTCCTGTCCTACGAGCAGTACTTC. Translating it yields CASSLVEGLLSYEQYF.